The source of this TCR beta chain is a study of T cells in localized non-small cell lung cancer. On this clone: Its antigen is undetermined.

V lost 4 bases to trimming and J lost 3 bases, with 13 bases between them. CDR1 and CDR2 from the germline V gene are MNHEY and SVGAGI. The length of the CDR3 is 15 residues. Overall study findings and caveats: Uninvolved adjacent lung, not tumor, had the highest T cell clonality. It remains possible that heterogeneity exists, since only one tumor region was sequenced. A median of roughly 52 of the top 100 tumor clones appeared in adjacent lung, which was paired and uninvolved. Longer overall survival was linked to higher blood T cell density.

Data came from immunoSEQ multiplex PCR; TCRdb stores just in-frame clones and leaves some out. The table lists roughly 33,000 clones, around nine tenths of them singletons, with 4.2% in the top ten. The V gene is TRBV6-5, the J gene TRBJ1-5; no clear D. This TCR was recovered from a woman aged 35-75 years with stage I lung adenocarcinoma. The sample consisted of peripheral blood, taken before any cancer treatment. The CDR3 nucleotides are TGTGCCAGCAGTTCAGAAGAAAGGCCCAATCAGCCCCAGCATTTT. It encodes CASSSEERPNQPQHF.